The 7 T cell receptor beta chains reported below all come from one sample, sequenced in a study of T-cell reconstitution after alpha-beta-depleted transplantation in children. As it was prepared, the TCRbeta library received unique molecular identifiers. A single record per CDR3 protein comes from TCRdb applying MiXCR to the PCR reads. The table has more than 90,000 distinct CDR3 sequences, 7% to 10% seen once; the top ten hold 5.5% to 8.5%. This sample comprised PBMCs from the stem cell graft donor, obtained from the stem cell graft. The source of these receptors is a human donor who donated a stem cell graft to a child with congenital amegakaryocytic thrombocytopenia.

The CDR3 nucleotides are TGTGCCAGCAGACCAGGACAGGGGGCGCGGGATGAGCAGTTCTTC. Translated: CASRPGQGARDEQFF. The genes are TRBV5-6 and TRBJ2-1, with 11 bases matching TRBD1. The CDR3 covers 15 residues. The ends lost 5 bases at V and 8 bases at J; junction bases unmatched: 9. Per the germline V gene, CDR1 is SGHDT and CDR2 is YYEEEE.

This clonotype was seen ten or more times. The chain combines TRBV10-3 with TRBJ2-3; weak D call: TRBD1 (5 bases). Germline V gene data show CDR1 as ENHRY and CDR2 as SYGVKD. V lost 2 bases and J lost 2, with 8 bases in between. This CDR3 has 14 amino acids. CDR3 loop: CAISEGALTDTQYF. DNA of the CDR3: TGTGCCATCAGTGAGGGGGCCCTCACAGATACGCAGTATTTT.

This clonotype was seen ten or more times. The gene calls are TRBV5-1 and TRBJ1-2; TRBD1 agrees at 7 bases. Germline V gives CDR1 SGHRS, CDR2 YFSETQ. Trimming took 6 bases from V and 4 from J; bases not matched to a gene: 12. The CDR3 runs to 15 residues. This CDR3 reads CASTRRSGQAYGYTF. The CDR3 coding sequence is TGCGCCAGCACCCGAAGATCAGGACAGGCCTATGGCTACACCTTC.

This clonotype was picked up many times. The chain has TRBV5-1 and TRBJ1-2; TRBD1 might be the D (6 bases). The CDR3 length is 16 residues. The V and J ends lost 4 bases and 5 bases respectively, with 21 bases between them. Germline CDR1 reads SGHRS; CDR2 reads YFSETQ. The CDR3 DNA reads as TGCGCCAGCAGCCCTCCGGGGCAGGGGAAGCGGTATGGCTACACCTTC. Amino acid sequence: CASSPPGQGKRYGYTF.

This clonotype was picked up a small number of times. The chain is built from TRBV30 and TRBJ2-1; 11 bases match TRBD2. Trimming removed 6 bases from V and 9 bases from J; junction bases left unmatched: 10. This CDR3 region has 14 residues. Germline-derived CDR1 and CDR2 are GTSNPN and SVGIG (reference sequence). CDR3 region: CACLLAGVPGEQFF. Written as DNA, the CDR3 is TGTGCCTGCCTACTAGCGGGGGTCCCCGGTGAGCAGTTCTTC.

In this sample, this clonotype turned up many times. The gene calls are TRBV28 and TRBJ2-7; D unresolved. The ends were cut back, 7 bases at V and 2 bases at J, with 9 bases in the middle. The CDR3 extends over 12 amino acids. In germline, CDR1 is MDHEN, CDR2 SYDVKM. CDR3 residues: CASKRQTYEQYF. The CDR3 region has the DNA TGTGCCAGCAAGAGGCAGACCTACGAGCAGTACTTC.

The table lists this clonotype with many counts. The chain recombines TRBV29-1 with TRBJ2-1, with 7 bases fitting TRBD1. Germline CDR1 reads SQVTM; CDR2 reads ANQGSEA. Trimming cost V 3 bases and J 4 bases; bases outside gene matches: 3. The length of the CDR3 is 13 residues. DNA of the CDR3: TGCAGCGTTGATCCCAGGGGGTACAATGAGCAGTTCTTC. This encodes CSVDPRGYNEQFF.